This TCR beta chain emerged from a study of T cell changes during pregnancy in multiple sclerosis. Using immunoSEQ multiplex PCR, the repertoire was profiled, and TCRdb retains in-frame clones only, with some absent. The sample contains approximately 45,000 clones, approximately 90% of which appear only once. The CDR3 has 18 residues. In germline, CDR1 is MNHEY, CDR2 SMNVEV (reference sequence). V trimming: 1 base; J trimming: 0 bases; junction bases outside the gene matches: 8. The source was CD8+ T cells from peripheral blood mononuclear cells, collected in the second trimester of pregnancy. This TCR came from a female donor with multiple sclerosis, enrolled in a pregnancy study. The chain uses TRBV27 and TRBJ1-5; the match to TRBD1 covers 8 bases. The CDR3 sequence: CASSLFGSGTGSNQPQHF. The CDR3 DNA reads as TGTGCCAGCAGTTTATTCGGTTCAGGGACAGGTAGCAATCAGCCCCAGCATTTT.